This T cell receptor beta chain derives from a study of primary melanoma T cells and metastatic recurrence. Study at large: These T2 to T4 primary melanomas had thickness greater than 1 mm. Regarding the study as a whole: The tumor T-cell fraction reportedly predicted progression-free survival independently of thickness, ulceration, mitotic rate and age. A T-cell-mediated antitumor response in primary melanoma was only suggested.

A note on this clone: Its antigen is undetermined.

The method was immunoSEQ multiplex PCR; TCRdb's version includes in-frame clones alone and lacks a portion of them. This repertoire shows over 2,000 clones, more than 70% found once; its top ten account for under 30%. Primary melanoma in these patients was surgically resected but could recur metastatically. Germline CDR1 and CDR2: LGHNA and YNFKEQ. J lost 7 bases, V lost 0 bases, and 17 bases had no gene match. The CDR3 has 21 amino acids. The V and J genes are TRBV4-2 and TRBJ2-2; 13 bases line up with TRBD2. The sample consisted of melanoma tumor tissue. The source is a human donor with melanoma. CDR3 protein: CASSQEVGAWTSGRANGELFF. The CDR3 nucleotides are TGTGCCAGCAGCCAAGAGGTCGGGGCTTGGACTAGCGGGAGAGCCAACGGGGAGCTGTTTTTT.